These 5 T cell receptor beta chains were all obtained from the same sample, sequenced in a study of blood T cells in healthy people across ages. A second roughly 6 to 11 cycle PCR used barcoded and J-beta primers. TCRdb re-analysed the 5' RACE reads in MiXCR, keeping a single row per CDR3 protein. The sample includes 600,000 to 850,000 distinct CDR3 sequences, around 40% seen only once; the top ten take under 25%. Sequencing input: blood. The receptors shown here come from a woman aged 55-75 years in good health.

This chain connects TRBV4-3 to TRBJ2-5; D is uncertain. V lost 2 bases, J lost 4 bases, and 8 bases lay in between. The CDR3 consists of 13 residues. The germline gives CDR1 LGHNA, CDR2 YSLEER. Here the CDR3 reads CASSQSEGETQYF. Here the CDR3 DNA reads TGCGCCAGCAGCCAAAGTGAAGGAGAGACCCAGTACTTC.

This clonotype turned up a few times. The chain joins TRBV21-1 to TRBJ1-2. TRBV21-1 is given as a pseudogene. This CDR3 has 12 amino acids. For the CDR3, the DNA is TGTGCCAGCAGCAAAGTGAGCTATGGCTACACCTTC. This sequence encodes CASSKVSYGYTF.

V gene TRBV5-6 combines with J gene TRBJ2-5, with TRBD2 identical over 13 bases. This CDR3 has 16 residues. Germline CDR1 SGHDT, CDR2 YYEEEE. Trimming removed 4 bases from V and 5 bases from J; junction bases left unmatched: 8. The CDR3 here is CASSRGLAGPRETQYF. In DNA, the CDR3 is TGTGCCAGCAGCCGGGGACTAGCGGGGCCGAGGGAGACCCAGTACTTC.

This clonotype was counted ten times or more. The chain carries TRBV5-1 and TRBJ2-1; 9 bases match TRBD2. CDR1 SGHRS and CDR2 YFSETQ come from the germline V gene. This CDR3 has 16 residues. Unmatched junction bases numbered 5, after V lost 0 bases and J lost 4 bases. The CDR3 DNA reads TGCGCCAGCAGCTTGGAACCTAGCGGGGTATACAATGAGCAGTTCTTC. Translated, it gives CASSLEPSGVYNEQFF.

This clonotype was observed a handful of times. V and J are TRBV18 and TRBJ2-5, with 9 bases matching TRBD1. V lost 6 bases, J lost 3 bases, and 14 bases stayed unmatched. The CDR3 length is 17 residues. Germline V gene sequence: CDR1 KGHSH, CDR2 LQKENI. The CDR3 nucleotides are TGTGCCAGCTCCCCCATCGACTCGGACAGGGGTAAAGAGACCCAGTACTTC. It codes for CASSPIDSDRGKETQYF.